The rows below give T cell receptor beta chains drawn from one sample of a study of cytomegalovirus exposure and HLA in healthy donors. Assay used: immunoSEQ multiplex PCR; TCRdb lists only in-frame clones, some missing. The sample holds approximately 150,000 clones; around three quarters are singletons and the top ten take over 2%. Sequencing used PBMCs. These receptors were taken from a man aged 35-49 years in good health and CMV-seronegative. The CDR3 runs from the conserved cysteine through the conserved F or W. Each record gives: D gene, CDR3 length, J gene, V gene, CDR3 DNA, CDR3 protein. A D gene is named only where the DNA matches it firmly.

TRBD1 13 TRBJ2-7 TRBV29-1 TGCAGCGTTAGGGGACAGGGTCCACACGAGCAGTACTTC CSVRGQGPHEQYF
TRBD2 15 TRBJ2-7 TRBV28 TGTGCCAGCACTCAATCTAGCGGTTCAAGGAACGAGCAGTACTTC CASTQSSGSRNEQYF
NA 14 TRBJ2-5 TRBV9 TGTGCCAGCAGCGTAGCCCCCGCTCGGGAGACCCAGTACTTC CASSVAPARETQYF
NA 16 TRBJ1-4 TRBV19 TGTGCCAGTTCGAGGGGACTTACTTTTGCGGCTGAAAAACTGTTTTTT CASSRGLTFAAEKLFF
TRBD1 15 TRBJ2-7 TRBV9 TGTGCCAGCAGCGTAGATGGGACAGGTCCTTACGAGCAGTACTTC CASSVDGTGPYEQYF
NA 15 TRBJ1-1 TRBV5-1 TGCGCCAGCAGCTTGGAAGGGGATGGGAACACTGAAGCTTTCTTT CASSLEGDGNTEAFF
TRBD2 14 TRBJ2-1 TRBV2 TGTGCCAGCAGTGAACCGGGACTAGCGAATGAGCAGTTCTTC CASSEPGLANEQFF
NA 13 TRBJ1-2 TRBV5-6 TGTGCCAGCAGCTTGGACAGAAGTGATGGCTACACCTTC CASSLDRSDGYTF
TRBD1 15 TRBJ2-7 TRBV6-5 TGTGCCAGCAGTCCCTACAGGGGGCTGGGCTACGAGCAGTACTTC CASSPYRGLGYEQYF
NA 14 TRBJ2-7 TRBV13 TGTGCCAGCAGCTTCGGGACAAGGCTCTACGAGCAGTACTTC CASSFGTRLYEQYF